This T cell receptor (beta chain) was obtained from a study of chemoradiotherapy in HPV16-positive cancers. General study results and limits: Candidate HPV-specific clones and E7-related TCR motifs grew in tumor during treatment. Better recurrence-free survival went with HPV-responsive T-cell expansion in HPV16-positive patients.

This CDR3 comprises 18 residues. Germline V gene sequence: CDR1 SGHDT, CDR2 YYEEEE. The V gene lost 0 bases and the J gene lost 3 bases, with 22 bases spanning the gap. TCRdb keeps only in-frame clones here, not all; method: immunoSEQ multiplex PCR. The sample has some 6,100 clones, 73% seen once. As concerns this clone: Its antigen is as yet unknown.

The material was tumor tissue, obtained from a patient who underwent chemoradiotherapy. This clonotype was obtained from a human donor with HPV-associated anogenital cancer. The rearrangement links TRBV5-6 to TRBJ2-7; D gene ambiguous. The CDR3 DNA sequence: TGTGCCAGCAGCTTGGCCGGGCCCCTCCTCGCTCTCCTCTACGAGCAGTACTTC. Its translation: CASSLAGPLLALLYEQYF.